In this sample, the clone carrying this T cell receptor (beta chain) turned up many times. The antigen is unknown. CDR3 length: 15 residues. Deletions cut 4 bases from V and 6 bases from J, with 18 bases between. Germline loops: CDR1 SEHNR, CDR2 FQNEAQ (reference sequence). The data were taken from a study of CD8 T cells in ankylosing spondylitis. Study observations and caveats: Reactive arthritis synovial fluid and blood were previously reported to contain some motif variants. The clones that were linked to disease were reported to be significantly enriched in matched synovial fluid samples from ankylosing spondylitis patients.

Molecular-barcoded quantitative 5'-RACE produced these TCR beta libraries. TCRdb reprocessed the 5' RACE reads with MiXCR, giving one entry per CDR3 protein. The repertoire holds just over 300,000 distinct CDR3 sequences, with 20% as singletons. Material: blood, either unsorted or a sorted T cell fraction (not recorded which). The clonotype comes from a female donor with ankylosing spondylitis or in good health (not recorded which). The rearrangement joins TRBV7-9 to TRBJ2-5, with D maybe TRBD2 (6 bases). CDR3 nucleotide sequence: TGTGCCAGCAGCTCTCCTTATGGGGAGGTAAAGACCCAGTACTTC. This translates into CASSSPYGEVKTQYF. The full variable domain, with the rest looked up from reference TRBV7-9 and TRBJ2-5, is DTGVSQNPRHKITKRGQNVTFRCDPISEHNRLYWYRQTLGQGPEFLTYFQNEAQLEKSRLLSDRFSAERPKGSFSTLEIQRTEQGDSAMYLCASSSPYGEVKTQYFGPGTRLLVL.